This TCR beta chain is from a study of blood T cells in healthy people across ages. The CDR3 contains 15 residues. Germline values: CDR1 SGHNT, CDR2 YENEEA. The V segment lost 4 bases and the J segment 5 bases; nucleotides outside the gene matches: 8. Alongside a J-beta primer mix, a sample-barcoded 5' primer served in a second PCR lasting about 6 to 11 cycles. MiXCR was run by TCRdb on the 5' RACE reads, yielding one entry per CDR3 protein. This table has 600,000 to 850,000 distinct CDR3 sequences, roughly 47% appearing once. Specimen: blood. This sequence joins TRBV11-3 and TRBJ2-1; 7 nucleotides agree with TRBD2. This clonotype was obtained from a woman aged 60-75 years in good health. In DNA, the CDR3 is TGTGCCAGCAGCTGGAGGGAGGGCCCTGACAATGAGCAGTTCTTC. As protein: CASSWREGPDNEQFF. The full variable domain, with the rest looked up from reference TRBV11-3 and TRBJ2-1, is EAGVVQSPRYKIIEKKQPVAFWCNPISGHNTLYWYLQNLGQGPELLIRYENEEAVDDSQLPKDRFSAERLKGVDSTLKIQPAELGDSAVYLCASSWREGPDNEQFFGPGTRLTVL.